The 26 T cell receptor beta chains below were found in one sample sequenced in a study of blood T cell repertoires in COVID-19. The protocol was immunoSEQ multiplex PCR, while the TCRdb copy is restricted to in-frame clones and leaves out a portion. The sample shows hundreds of thousands of clones, more than 75% of them seen only once. Sequencing was performed on peripheral blood. All receptors come from a man aged 60-69 years who had recovered from COVID-19.

The chain couples TRBV4-3 to TRBJ1-4; D ambiguous. Trimming removed 2 bases from V and 7 bases from J, with 11 bases in between. The CDR3 extends over 14 amino acids. The germline CDR1 and CDR2 sequences are LGHNA and YSLEER. In DNA, the CDR3 is TGCGCCAGCAGCCAAAACCCCGGGAGTGAAAAACTGTTTTTT. It encodes CASSQNPGSEKLFF.

The table lists this clone with a count of one. The chain carries TRBV4-3 and TRBJ2-1, with TRBD2 as a possible D gene (5 bases). The CDR3 contains 14 residues. Trimming removed 4 bases from V and 5 bases from J, with 12 bases in between. Germline assignment: CDR1 LGHNA and CDR2 YSLEER. For the CDR3, the DNA is TGCGCCAGCAGCCGACTCCTAGCCCACAATGAGCAGTTCTTC. It specifies CASSRLLAHNEQFF.

This clone was found a few times. V and J are TRBV28 and TRBJ1-2; D may be TRBD1 (6 bases). The germline V gene has CDR1 MDHEN and CDR2 SYDVKM. V gave up 10 bases and J gave up 4 bases, with 19 bases separating them. This CDR3 is 14 amino acids long. For the CDR3, the DNA is TGTGCCACCCTGAGGACAGCCACTTTCTATGGCTACACCTTC. It encodes CATLRTATFYGYTF.

This clone was counted once. The chain has TRBV30 and TRBJ2-7, with TRBD1 matching 10 bases. The CDR3 runs 13 residues. Germline V gene sequence: CDR1 GTSNPN, CDR2 SVGIG (reference sequence). J was trimmed by 7 bases and V by 4 bases; bases with no gene match: 7. CDR3 bases: TGTGCCTGGACACGACAGGGGGCGTATGAGCAGTACTTC. Its translation is CAWTRQGAYEQYF.

The chain has TRBV2 and TRBJ2-7; possible D gene TRBD1, 6 bases. The CDR3 is 13 amino acids. V lost 3 bases and J 7 bases, leaving 13 bases between the germline ends. Germline values: CDR1 SNHLY, CDR2 FYNNEI. CDR3 DNA sequence: TGTGCCAGCAGTGATTCTCGAGGGGGTGAGCAGTACTTC. Encoded protein: CASSDSRGGEQYF.

This clone was detected once. The chain has TRBV6-5 and TRBJ1-1; a weak D match, TRBD1 (6 bases). Between the trimmed V and J ends, which lost 6 bases and 2 bases, there was a span of 16 bases. In germline, CDR1 is MNHEY, CDR2 SVGAGI. CDR3 length: 15 residues. CDR3 sequence (DNA): TGTGCCAGCAGCTTGCTCCCGACAGGTAACACTGAAGCTTTCTTT. It yields the protein CASSLLPTGNTEAFF.

The chain combines TRBV18 with TRBJ2-1; the D is unclear. With 2 bases removed from V and 5 bases from J, the gap between germline ends came to 10 bases. Looked up from germline, CDR1 is KGHSH and CDR2 is LQKENI. This CDR3 is built from 14 residues. Here the CDR3 reads CASSPRRQNNEQFF. The CDR3 nucleotides are TGTGCCAGCTCACCAAGGCGGCAGAACAATGAGCAGTTCTTC.

The CDR3 spells CASSTRLAGGQETQYF. The CDR3, as DNA: TGTGCCAGTAGTACGCGACTAGCGGGGGGGCAAGAGACCCAGTACTTC. The J gene is TRBJ2-5, the V gene TRBV19; 14 bases fit TRBD2. Germline V gene lookup returns CDR1 LNHDA and CDR2 SQIVND (reference sequence). This CDR3 is built from 16 residues. V was clipped by 4 bases and J by 2 bases; unmatched bases: 3.

As DNA, the CDR3 is TGTGCCAGCAGACCCGACAGGGAACAAATAAAAGGCTACACCTTC. This sequence encodes CASRPDREQIKGYTF. The V and J genes are TRBV13 and TRBJ1-2; 7 bases agree with TRBD1. The CDR3 runs to 15 residues. The V and J ends lost 6 bases and 8 bases, in that order; junction bases with no gene match: 15. Germline values: CDR1 PRHDT, CDR2 FYEKMQ (reference sequence).

V gene TRBV5-1 combines with J gene TRBJ2-7; the D gene is possibly TRBD1 (5 bases). Trimming shortened V by 2 bases and J by 7 bases, and 10 bases separated the two germline ends. Germline V gives CDR1 SGHRS, CDR2 YFSETQ. CDR3 size: 12 residues. CDR3 residues: CASSFRGTEQYF. The CDR3 DNA is TGCGCCAGCAGCTTTAGGGGAACTGAGCAGTACTTC.

This chain joins TRBV6-5 and TRBJ2-7; 7 bases agree with TRBD2. V gave up 6 bases and J gave up 4 bases; unmatched junction bases: 12. The CDR3 runs 15 residues. Looked up from germline, CDR1 is MNHEY and CDR2 is SVGAGI. This CDR3 is CASSLGPRGVYEQYF. DNA for the CDR3: TGTGCCAGCAGCCTCGGACCACGGGGGGTATACGAGCAGTACTTC.

V is TRBV6-5 and J is TRBJ1-3; the D is unclear. The V gene's germline CDR1 is MNHEY and CDR2 SVGAGI. This CDR3 has 12 residues. Trimming stripped 7 bases from V and 3 bases from J, with 7 bases between. CDR3 bases: TGTGCCAGCATTACAGTTGGAAACACCATATATTTT. Protein product: CASITVGNTIYF.

The V gene is TRBV5-1, the J gene TRBJ1-4; D gene unclear. V gave up 5 bases and J gave up 0 bases, with 17 bases separating them. The CDR3 is made up of 17 amino acids. In germline, CDR1 is SGHRS, CDR2 YFSETQ. The CDR3 coding sequence is TGCGCCAGCAGAGAGGCAACTAGAACGGCAACTAATGAAAAACTGTTTTTT. It yields the protein CASREATRTATNEKLFF.

About this clone: In the same sample, other DNA sequences code for this CDR3. This rearrangement joins TRBV30 to TRBJ2-7, with D unclear. CDR1 is GTSNPN, CDR2 SVGIG, per germline (reference sequence). This CDR3 comprises 11 residues. V shed 4 bases and J shed 2 bases, with 6 bases lying between them. The CDR3 DNA reads TGTGCCTGGACAGGAACCTACGAGCAGTACTTC. Its protein product is CAWTGTYEQYF.

The rearrangement joins TRBV28 to TRBJ1-1, with D possibly matching TRBD1 (5 bases). Germline CDR1 and CDR2: MDHEN and SYDVKM. The CDR3 runs 13 residues. V lost 6 bases and J lost 7, with 15 bases in between. CDR3 region: CASSQPGGFEAFF. CDR3 sequence (DNA): TGTGCCAGCAGCCAACCGGGGGGGTTTGAAGCTTTCTTT.

V gene TRBV30 combines with J gene TRBJ1-4; 9 bases match TRBD1. The CDR3 covers 14 residues. V lost 4 bases to trimming and J lost 7 bases; unmatched junction nucleotides: 7. Germline-derived CDR1 and CDR2 are GTSNPN and SVGIG (reference sequence). This CDR3 is CAWIKGTGREKLFF. In DNA form, the CDR3 reads TGTGCCTGGATAAAAGGGACAGGGCGTGAAAAACTGTTTTTT.

This rearrangement joins TRBV9 to TRBJ2-1; 9 bases fit TRBD2. The length of the CDR3 is 15 residues. The V segment lost 0 bases and the J segment 4 bases; nucleotides outside the gene matches: 2. In germline, CDR1 is SGDLS, CDR2 YYNGEE. CDR3 sequence (DNA): TGTGCCAGCAGCGTAGGAGCGGGAGGATACAATGAGCAGTTCTTC. Amino acids: CASSVGAGGYNEQFF.

In its sample, this clone was seen a few times. The chain is built from TRBV4-1 and TRBJ1-5, with 7 positions matching TRBD1. V lost 0 bases and J lost 3; bases outside the gene matches: 5. Germline V gene sequence: CDR1 MGHRA, CDR2 YSYEKL. The length of the CDR3 is 16 residues. CDR3: CASSQDWDSDNQPQHF. The CDR3 bases are TGCGCCAGCAGCCAAGATTGGGACAGCGACAATCAGCCCCAGCATTTT.

The chain uses TRBV24-1 and TRBJ2-2, with a weak D call TRBD1 (6 bases). Trimming removed 0 bases at V and 5 bases at J, with 12 bases between. In germline, CDR1 is KGHDR, CDR2 SFDVKD. This CDR3 comprises 16 residues. The CDR3 sequence is CATSDLGVRGTGELFF. The CDR3 bases are TGTGCCACCAGTGATTTGGGCGTCAGGGGTACCGGGGAGCTGTTTTTT.

The chain joins TRBV27 to TRBJ1-1; no clear D. The V and J ends lost 1 base and 4 bases respectively, with 7 bases between them. Germline V gene sequence: CDR1 MNHEY, CDR2 SMNVEV (reference sequence). The CDR3 sequence is 13 residues long. The CDR3 region is CASSLYAVTEAFF. Written as DNA, the CDR3 is TGTGCCAGCAGTTTATATGCGGTCACTGAAGCTTTCTTT.

The chain uses TRBV18 and TRBJ2-3, with 8 bases matching TRBD1. V shed 3 bases and J 6 bases; nucleotides not matched to a gene: 8. The CDR3 has 15 amino acids. Per the germline V gene, CDR1 is KGHSH and CDR2 is LQKENI. CDR3 region: CASSPNQRTGDTQYF. The CDR3 nucleotides are TGTGCCAGCTCACCCAACCAAAGGACAGGGGATACGCAGTATTTT.

This rearrangement joins TRBV18 to TRBJ2-1; 7 bases map to TRBD1. J lost 0 bases, V lost 2 bases, and 1 base had no gene match. Germline V gene sequence: CDR1 KGHSH, CDR2 LQKENI. The length of the CDR3 is 15 residues. The CDR3, as DNA: TGTGCCAGCTCACCATCAGGGGGCTCCTACAATGAGCAGTTCTTC. As protein: CASSPSGGSYNEQFF.

The chain recombines TRBV5-1 with TRBJ2-5, with a weak D call TRBD2 (6 bases). Trimming took off 4 bases at V and 3 bases at J, with 19 bases between the two ends. This CDR3 is 16 amino acids long. Germline-derived CDR1 and CDR2 are SGHRS and YFSETQ. The CDR3 DNA is TGCGCCAGCAGCACCATGGGGGGTGTTAGAGAAGAGACCCAGTACTTC. Translation gives CASSTMGGVREETQYF.

The chain uses TRBV27 and TRBJ1-2; D unclear. Germline CDR1 and CDR2: MNHEY and SMNVEV (reference sequence). The CDR3 runs to 15 residues. V lost 6 bases, J lost 4 bases, and 18 bases lay in between. The CDR3 DNA sequence: TGTGCCAGCAGCAGTAATGGGGTTGGAGGCTATGGCTACACCTTC. Translation: CASSSNGVGGYGYTF.

J is TRBJ1-1 and V is TRBV30; D perhaps matches TRBD1 (5 bases). V was clipped by 2 bases and J by 4 bases, with 8 bases between them. Germline V gives CDR1 GTSNPN, CDR2 SVGIG (reference sequence). The CDR3 consists of 12 residues. CDR3 in DNA: TGTGCCTGGAGTCGGGGGGTCACTGAAGCTTTCTTT. This codes for CAWSRGVTEAFF.

This clone was seen only a few times. Here the CDR3 reads CAWNPQGNTEAFF. CDR3 nucleotides: TGTGCCTGGAACCCACAGGGAAACACTGAAGCTTTCTTT. The rearrangement links TRBV30 to TRBJ1-1, with D possibly matching TRBD1 (6 bases). The CDR3 extends over 13 amino acids. The V end lost 4 bases, the J end lost 2 bases, and 11 bases lay between the germline ends. Germline V gene sequence: CDR1 GTSNPN, CDR2 SVGIG (reference sequence).